This T cell receptor (beta chain) emerged from a study of control samples from healthy donors and cancer patients. The germline V gene encodes CDR1 SGHNT and CDR2 YYREEE (reference sequence). This CDR3 has 14 amino acids. The germline V and J ends were trimmed by 2 bases and 1 base, with 9 bases remaining between them. The protocol was immunoSEQ multiplex PCR, while the TCRdb copy is restricted to in-frame clones and leaves out a portion. Among about 180,000 clones listed, 85% to 90% were seen once. The chain carries TRBV5-4 and TRBJ2-5; D unclear. Sequencing was carried out using blood. This TCR came from a woman aged 45-65 years in good health. CDR3 residues: CASSFGSSQETQYF. The CDR3 bases are TGTGCCAGCAGCTTTGGCAGTTCCCAAGAGACCCAGTACTTC. Complete variable domain (other parts from reference TRBV5-4 and TRBJ2-5): ETGVTQSPTHLIKTRGQQVTLRCSSQSGHNTVSWYQQALGQGPQFIFQYYREEENGRGNFPPRFSGLQFPNYSSELNVNALELDDSALYLCASSFGSSQETQYFGPGTRLLVL.